This entry lists 14 T cell receptor beta chains sequenced from one sample in a study of T cells in localized non-small cell lung cancer. The repertoire was sequenced with immunoSEQ multiplex PCR; TCRdb's copy has only in-frame clones and lacks some. The data show approximately 12,000 clones, with approximately 82% seen just once and approximately 20% held by the top ten. The starting material was peripheral blood, obtained before any cancer treatment. The origin of the receptors is a male donor aged 60 or older with stage I lung adenocarcinoma.

V and J are TRBV28 and TRBJ2-5; 9 bases match TRBD2. The better agreement between TRBJ2-7 and the DNA end casts doubt on the J call. The CDR3 sequence is 13 residues long. Per germline, CDR1 MDHEN and CDR2 SYDVKM. The CDR3 sequence is CASGLATNYEQYF. The CDR3 DNA is TGTGCTTCGGGACTAGCCACGAACTACGAGCAGTACTTC.

V and J are TRBV28 and TRBJ2-7, with 8 bases matching TRBD2. The CDR3 has 15 amino acids. The ends lost 2 bases at V and 5 bases at J; junction bases unmatched: 8. Looked up from germline, CDR1 is MDHEN and CDR2 is SYDVKM. The CDR3 sequence is CASSLALAGSHEQYF. In DNA form, the CDR3 reads TGTGCCAGCAGTTTAGCTTTAGCGGGATCCCACGAGCAGTACTTC.

The chain couples TRBV2 to TRBJ1-4, with no clear D. Germline CDR1 and CDR2: SNHLY and FYNNEI. The length of the CDR3 is 16 residues. V dropped 6 bases and J dropped 3 bases, with 17 bases sitting between them. The CDR3 region has the DNA TGTGCCAGCAGGGCTACACCGGGATCGGCTAATGAAAAACTGTTTTTT. Translation gives CASRATPGSANEKLFF.

This chain joins TRBV18 and TRBJ1-3; 7 nucleotides match TRBD1. The CDR3 totals 14 residues. J was trimmed by 8 bases and V by 3 bases; bases with no gene match: 7. Looked up from germline, CDR1 is KGHSH and CDR2 is LQKENI. The CDR3 DNA follows: TGTGCCAGCTCACCCCAACAGGGGAGGGACACCATATATTTT. Translation gives CASSPQQGRDTIYF. Full variable domain (remainder filled in from reference TRBV18 and TRBJ1-3): NAGVMQNPRHLVRRRGQEARLRCSPMKGHSHVYWYRQLPEEGLKFMVYLQKENIIDESGMPKERFSAEFPKEGPSILRIQQVVRGDSAAYFCASSPQQGRDTIYFGEGSWLTVV.

The genes are TRBV7-3 and TRBJ1-1; 7 bases are shared with TRBD1. Germline CDR1 reads SGHTA; CDR2 reads FQGTGA. This CDR3 region has 17 residues. Trimming removed 1 base from V and 5 bases from J; junction bases left unmatched: 13. CDR3 bases: TGTGCCAGCAGCTTAAGGGGGGGACAGCCTGGAGGGACTGAAGCTTTCTTT. This translates into CASSLRGGQPGGTEAFF.

The chain is built from TRBV5-4 and TRBJ2-2; no definite D call. The V end lost 0 bases, the J end lost 4 bases, and 4 bases lay between the germline ends. There are 13 residues in the CDR3. CDR1 is SGHNT and CDR2 is YYREEE in the germline V gene (reference sequence). The CDR3 DNA reads TGTGCCAGCAGCTTGGGCATCACCGGGGAGCTGTTTTTT. Translated, it gives CASSLGITGELFF.

The gene calls are TRBV30 and TRBJ2-7; 8 bases fit TRBD1. The CDR3 is 16 residues long. V dropped 0 bases and J dropped 6; count of bases not matched to a gene: 13. Germline V lookup: CDR1 GTSNPN, CDR2 SVGIG (reference sequence). Here the CDR3 reads CAWSVGPGTGQGEQYF. The CDR3 DNA follows: TGTGCCTGGAGTGTAGGTCCCGGGACAGGTCAGGGCGAGCAGTACTTC.

The chain links TRBV5-1 to TRBJ2-2; D gene ambiguous. CDR3 length: 14 amino acids. V lost 4 bases to trimming and J lost 4 bases, with 11 bases between them. Germline CDR1 is SGHRS and CDR2 is YFSETQ. The DNA of the CDR3 is TGCGCCAGCAGCAGCGTACTTCTCACCGGGGAGCTGTTTTTT. Amino acid sequence: CASSSVLLTGELFF.

The count of this clone is one. One junction end does not reproduce the germline sequence, and a read error may be involved. The rearrangement links TRBV2 to TRBJ2-3; TRBD2 agrees at 14 bases. Germline V gene lookup returns CDR1 SNHLY and CDR2 FYNNEI. The CDR3 consists of 18 residues. CDR3 nucleotide sequence: TGTGCCAGCAGGGAAGCCGGGACTAGCGGGAGTATCACAGATACGCAGTATTTT. It encodes CASREAGTSGSITDTQYF.

This sequence joins TRBV11-2 and TRBJ2-3, with unresolved D. CDR1 is SGHAT, CDR2 FQNNGV, per germline. The CDR3 spans 11 residues. V was shortened by 0 bases and J by 10 bases, with 5 bases between the two germline ends. The CDR3 DNA reads TGTGCCAGCAGCTTAGAGGTCTCGCAGTATTTT. Protein sequence: CASSLEVSQYF.

The chain links TRBV2 to TRBJ2-1; 9 positions agree with TRBD1. Germline V gene lookup returns CDR1 SNHLY and CDR2 FYNNEI. The V and J ends lost 7 bases and 3 bases, in that order; junction bases with no gene match: 7. The CDR3 extends over 15 amino acids. In DNA, the CDR3 is TGTGCCAGCACTCGACAGGGGGGGGGCTACAATGAGCAGTTCTTC. Translation gives CASTRQGGGYNEQFF.

The chain recombines TRBV7-9 with TRBJ1-4; 9 bases are shared with TRBD1. From germline, CDR1 is SEHNR and CDR2 FQNEAQ (reference sequence). CDR3 length: 14 amino acids. Trimming took 5 bases from V and 7 from J; bases not matched to a gene: 5. The CDR3 reads CASSIGTGSEKLFF. The DNA of the CDR3 is TGTGCCAGCAGCATCGGGACAGGGAGTGAAAAACTGTTTTTT. The full variable domain, rest sourced from reference TRBV7-9 and TRBJ1-4, is DTGVSQNPRHKITKRGQNVTFRCDPISEHNRLYWYRQTLGQGPEFLTYFQNEAQLEKSRLLSDRFSAERPKGSFSTLEIQRTEQGDSAMYLCASSIGTGSEKLFFGSGTQLSVL.

The chain employs TRBV15 and TRBJ1-3, with D possibly being TRBD1 (6 bases). This CDR3 spans 18 amino acids. Trimming removed 0 bases at V and 0 bases at J, with 15 bases between. The germline V gene has CDR1 LNHNV and CDR2 YYDKDF (reference sequence). DNA for the CDR3: TGTGCCACCAGCAGAGATTACGGGGGCAGGAGCTCTGGAAACACCATATATTTT. Translating it yields CATSRDYGGRSSGNTIYF.

A single count supports this clone. The chain couples TRBV5-1 to TRBJ2-7; D tentatively fits TRBD1 or TRBD2 (5 bases each). This CDR3 region has 15 residues. Germline V CDR1 and CDR2: SGHRS, YFSETQ. Trimming removed 0 bases at V and 0 bases at J, with 10 bases between. The chain's CDR3 is CASSLARDGSYEQYF. The CDR3 DNA is TGCGCCAGCAGCTTGGCCCGGGACGGCTCCTACGAGCAGTACTTC. The whole variable domain, filled in from reference TRBV5-1 and TRBJ2-7, reads KAGVTQTPRYLIKTRGQQVTLSCSPISGHRSVSWYQQTPGQGLQFLFEYFSETQRNKGNFPGRFSGRQFSNSRSEMNVSTLELGDSALYLCASSLARDGSYEQYFGPGTRLTVT.